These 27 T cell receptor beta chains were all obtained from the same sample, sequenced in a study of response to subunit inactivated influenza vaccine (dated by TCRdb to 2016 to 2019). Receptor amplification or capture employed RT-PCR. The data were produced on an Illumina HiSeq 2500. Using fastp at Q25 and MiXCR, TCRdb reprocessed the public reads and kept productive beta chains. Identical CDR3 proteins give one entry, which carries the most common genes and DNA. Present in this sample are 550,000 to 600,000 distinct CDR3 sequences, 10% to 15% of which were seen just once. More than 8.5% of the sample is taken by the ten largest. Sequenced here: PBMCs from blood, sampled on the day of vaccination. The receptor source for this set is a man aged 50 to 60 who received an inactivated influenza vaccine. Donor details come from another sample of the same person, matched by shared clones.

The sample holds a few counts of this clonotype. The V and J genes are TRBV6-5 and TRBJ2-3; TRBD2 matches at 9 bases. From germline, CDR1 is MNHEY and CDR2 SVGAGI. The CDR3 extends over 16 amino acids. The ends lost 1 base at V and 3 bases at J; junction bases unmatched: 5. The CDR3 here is CASSYYLAGNTDTQYF. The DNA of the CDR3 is TGTGCCAGCAGTTACTATCTAGCGGGGAATACAGATACGCAGTATTTT.

The CDR3 coding sequence is TGTGCCATCGGGGAGGCAGTGGTAAGGCCCCAGCATTTT. It yields the protein CAIGEAVVRPQHF. The chain links TRBV12-3 or TRBV12-4 to TRBJ1-5, with no clear D. The V and J ends lost 10 bases and 9 bases respectively, with 19 bases between them. This CDR3 is built from 13 residues.

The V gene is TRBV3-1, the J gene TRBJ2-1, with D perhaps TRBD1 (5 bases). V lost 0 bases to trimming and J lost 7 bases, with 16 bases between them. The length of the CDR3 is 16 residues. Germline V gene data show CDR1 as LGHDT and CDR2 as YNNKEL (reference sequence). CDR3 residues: CASSQDWGPKVNEQFF. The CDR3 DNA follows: TGTGCCAGCAGCCAAGATTGGGGCCCAAAGGTGAATGAGCAGTTCTTC.

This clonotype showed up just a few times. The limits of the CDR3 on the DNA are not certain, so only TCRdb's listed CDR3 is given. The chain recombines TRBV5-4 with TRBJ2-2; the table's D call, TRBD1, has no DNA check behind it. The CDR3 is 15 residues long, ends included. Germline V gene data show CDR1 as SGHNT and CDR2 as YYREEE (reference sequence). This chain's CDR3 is CASSLYDRGPGSCFF.

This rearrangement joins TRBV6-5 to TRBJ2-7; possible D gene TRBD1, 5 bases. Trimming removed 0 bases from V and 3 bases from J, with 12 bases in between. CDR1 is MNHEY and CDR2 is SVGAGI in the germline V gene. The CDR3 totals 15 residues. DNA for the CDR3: TGTGCCAGCAGTTACTCCTCCAGGGAAGGCTACGAGCAGTACTTC. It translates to CASSYSSREGYEQYF.

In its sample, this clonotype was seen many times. The CDR3, as DNA: TGCGCCAGCAGCGCGGGACAGGAGATCTACGAGCAGTACTTC. It encodes CASSAGQEIYEQYF. The V and J genes are TRBV5-1 and TRBJ2-7; 8 bases match TRBD1. V gave up 4 bases and J gave up 3 bases; unmatched junction bases: 6. Germline V lookup: CDR1 SGHRS, CDR2 YFSETQ. The CDR3 loop spans 14 amino acids.

Written as DNA, the CDR3 is TGCAGTGCTAGAGGTGGTAGCGGGGGAGGAGAGACCCAGTACTTC. Translated, it gives CSARGGSGGGETQYF. The chain couples TRBV20-1 to TRBJ2-5, with TRBD2 matching 9 bases. This CDR3 is 15 amino acids long. V trimming: 1 base; J trimming: 4 bases; junction bases outside the gene matches: 7. Germline V gene lookup returns CDR1 DFQATT and CDR2 SNEGSKA (reference sequence).

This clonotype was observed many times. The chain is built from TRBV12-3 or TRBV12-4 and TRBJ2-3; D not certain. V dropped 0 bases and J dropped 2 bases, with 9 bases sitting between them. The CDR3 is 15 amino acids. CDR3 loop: CASSLARSSTDTQYF. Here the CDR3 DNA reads TGTGCCAGCAGTTTAGCTCGGTCGTCCACAGATACGCAGTATTTT.

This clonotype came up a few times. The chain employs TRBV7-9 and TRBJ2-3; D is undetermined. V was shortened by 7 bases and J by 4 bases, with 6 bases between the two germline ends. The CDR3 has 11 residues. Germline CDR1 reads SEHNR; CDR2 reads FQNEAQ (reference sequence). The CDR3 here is CASIPPDTQYF. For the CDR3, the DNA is TGTGCCAGCATCCCTCCAGATACGCAGTATTTT.

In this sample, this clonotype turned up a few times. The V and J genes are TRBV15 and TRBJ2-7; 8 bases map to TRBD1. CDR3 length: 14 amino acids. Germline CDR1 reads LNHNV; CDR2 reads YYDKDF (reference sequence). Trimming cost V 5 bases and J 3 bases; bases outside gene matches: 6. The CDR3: CATSGNRGDYEQYF. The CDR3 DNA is TGTGCCACCAGCGGGAACAGGGGGGACTACGAGCAGTACTTC. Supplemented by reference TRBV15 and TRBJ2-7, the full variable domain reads DAMVIQNPRYQVTQFGKPVTLSCSQTLNHNVMYWYQQKSSQAPKLLFHYYDKDFNNEADTPDNFQSRRPNTSFCFLDIRSPGLGDTAMYLCATSGNRGDYEQYFGPGTRLTVT.

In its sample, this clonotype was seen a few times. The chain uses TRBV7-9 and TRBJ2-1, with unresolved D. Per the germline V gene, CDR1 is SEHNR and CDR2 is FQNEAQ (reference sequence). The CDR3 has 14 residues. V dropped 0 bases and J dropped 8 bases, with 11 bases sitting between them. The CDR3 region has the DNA TGTGCCAGCAGCTTAGCGTCACCACCCGATGAGCAGTTCTTC. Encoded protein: CASSLASPPDEQFF.

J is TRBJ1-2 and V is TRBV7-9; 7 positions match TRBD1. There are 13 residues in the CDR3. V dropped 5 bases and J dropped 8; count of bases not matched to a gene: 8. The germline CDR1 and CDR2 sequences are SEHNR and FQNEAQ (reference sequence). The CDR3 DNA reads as TGTGCCAGCAGCCGGGACAGTTCCTGGGGCTACACCTTC. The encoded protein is CASSRDSSWGYTF.

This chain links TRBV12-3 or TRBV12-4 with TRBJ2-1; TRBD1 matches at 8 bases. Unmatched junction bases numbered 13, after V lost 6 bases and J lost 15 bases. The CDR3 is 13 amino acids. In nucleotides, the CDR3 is TGTGCCAGCAGAAATTTCCAGGGGGCAAGCCCGTTCTTC. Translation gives CASRNFQGASPFF.

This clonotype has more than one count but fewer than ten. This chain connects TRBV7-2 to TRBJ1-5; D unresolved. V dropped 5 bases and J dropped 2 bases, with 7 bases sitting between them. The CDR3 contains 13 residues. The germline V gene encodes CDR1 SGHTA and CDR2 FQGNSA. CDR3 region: CASSPVGNQPQHF. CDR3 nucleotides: TGTGCCAGCAGCCCCGTCGGCAATCAGCCCCAGCATTTT. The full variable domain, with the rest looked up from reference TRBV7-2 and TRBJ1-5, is GAGVSQSPSNKVTEKGKDVELRCDPISGHTALYWYRQSLGQGLEFLIYFQGNSAPDKSGLPSDRFSAERTGGSVSTLTIQRTQQEDSAVYLCASSPVGNQPQHFGDGTRLSIL.

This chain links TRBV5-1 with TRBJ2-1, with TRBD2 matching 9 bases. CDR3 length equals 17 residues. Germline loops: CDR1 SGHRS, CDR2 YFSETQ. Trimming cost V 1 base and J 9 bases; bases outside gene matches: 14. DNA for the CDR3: TGCGCCAGCAGCTTGAAAGGCGGGGGGGCCCCTATTGCTGAGCAGTTCTTC. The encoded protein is CASSLKGGGAPIAEQFF.

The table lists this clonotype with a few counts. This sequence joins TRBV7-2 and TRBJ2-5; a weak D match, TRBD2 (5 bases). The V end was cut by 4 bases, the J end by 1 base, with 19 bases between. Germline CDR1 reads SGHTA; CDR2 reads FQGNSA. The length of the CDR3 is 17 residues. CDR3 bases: TGTGCCAGCAGCTCGCCGGCCGGTCGGGGAGTCCAAGAGACCCAGTACTTC. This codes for CASSSPAGRGVQETQYF.

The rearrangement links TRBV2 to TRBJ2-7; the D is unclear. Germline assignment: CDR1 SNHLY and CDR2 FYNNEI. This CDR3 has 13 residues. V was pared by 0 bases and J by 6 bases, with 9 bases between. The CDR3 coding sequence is TGTGCCAGCAGTGAAGCAAGGACGTCCGAGCAGTACTTC. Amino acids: CASSEARTSEQYF.

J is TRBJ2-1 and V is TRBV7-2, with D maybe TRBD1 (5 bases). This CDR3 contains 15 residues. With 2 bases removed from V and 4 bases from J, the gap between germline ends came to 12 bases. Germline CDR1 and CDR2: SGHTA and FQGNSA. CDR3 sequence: CASSLRQPGYNEQFF. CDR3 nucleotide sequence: TGTGCCAGCAGCTTAAGACAGCCGGGTTACAATGAGCAGTTCTTC.

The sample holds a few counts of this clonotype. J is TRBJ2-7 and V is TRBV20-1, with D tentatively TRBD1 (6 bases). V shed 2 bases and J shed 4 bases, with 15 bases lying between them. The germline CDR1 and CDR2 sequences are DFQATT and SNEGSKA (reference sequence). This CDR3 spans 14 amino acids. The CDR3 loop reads CSARPGHRPYEQYF. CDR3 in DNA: TGCAGTGCTAGACCGGGACATCGACCTTACGAGCAGTACTTC.

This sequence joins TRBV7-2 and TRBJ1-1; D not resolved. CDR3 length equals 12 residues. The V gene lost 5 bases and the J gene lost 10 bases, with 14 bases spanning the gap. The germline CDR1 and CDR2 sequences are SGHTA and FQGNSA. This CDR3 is CASSLEGGTAFF. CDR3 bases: TGTGCCAGCAGCCTGGAAGGAGGAACAGCTTTCTTT.

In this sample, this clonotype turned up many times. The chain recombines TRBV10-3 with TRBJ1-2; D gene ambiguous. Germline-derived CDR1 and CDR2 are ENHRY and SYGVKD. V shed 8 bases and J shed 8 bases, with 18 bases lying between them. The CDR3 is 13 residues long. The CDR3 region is CAISVAGEWGYTF. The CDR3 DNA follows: TGTGCCATCTCAGTGGCGGGAGAATGGGGCTACACCTTC.

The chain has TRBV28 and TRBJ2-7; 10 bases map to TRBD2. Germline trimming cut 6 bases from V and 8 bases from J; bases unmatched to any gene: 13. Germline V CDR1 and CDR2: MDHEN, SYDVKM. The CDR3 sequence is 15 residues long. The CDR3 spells CASRKPGLAYSKQYF. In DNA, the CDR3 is TGTGCCAGCAGAAAACCGGGACTAGCGTACTCTAAGCAGTACTTC.

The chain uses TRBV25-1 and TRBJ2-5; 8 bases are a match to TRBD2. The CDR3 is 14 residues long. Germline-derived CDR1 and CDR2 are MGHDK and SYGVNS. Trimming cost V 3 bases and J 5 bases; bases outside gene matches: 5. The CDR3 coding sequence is TGTGCCAGCAGTGATTCGGGAGGGGAGGAGACCCAGTACTTC. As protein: CASSDSGGEETQYF.

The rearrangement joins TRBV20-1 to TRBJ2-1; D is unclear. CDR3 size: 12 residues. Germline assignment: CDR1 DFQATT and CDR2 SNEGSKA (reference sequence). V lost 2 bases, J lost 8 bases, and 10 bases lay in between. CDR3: CSARSGFYEQFF. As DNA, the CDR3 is TGCAGTGCTAGATCTGGGTTCTATGAGCAGTTCTTC.

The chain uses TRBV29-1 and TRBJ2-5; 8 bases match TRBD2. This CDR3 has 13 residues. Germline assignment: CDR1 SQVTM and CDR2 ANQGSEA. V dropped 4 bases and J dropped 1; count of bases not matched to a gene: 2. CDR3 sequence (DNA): TGCAGCGTTGCCGGGAGGGGCCAAGAGACCCAGTACTTC. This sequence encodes CSVAGRGQETQYF.

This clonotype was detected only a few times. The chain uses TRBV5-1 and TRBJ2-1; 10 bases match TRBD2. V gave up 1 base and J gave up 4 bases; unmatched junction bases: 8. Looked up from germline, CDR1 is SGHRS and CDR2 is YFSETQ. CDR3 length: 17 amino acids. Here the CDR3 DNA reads TGCGCCAGCAGCTTGTTGATCGGGACTAGCGATTACAATGAGCAGTTCTTC. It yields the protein CASSLLIGTSDYNEQFF.

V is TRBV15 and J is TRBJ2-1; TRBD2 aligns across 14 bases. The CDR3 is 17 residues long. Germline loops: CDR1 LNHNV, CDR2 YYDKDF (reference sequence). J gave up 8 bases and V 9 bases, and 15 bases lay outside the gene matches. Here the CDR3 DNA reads TGTGCCACTACTCTTCATGGGACTAGCGGGAGTATATATGAGCAGTTCTTC. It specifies CATTLHGTSGSIYEQFF.